This T cell receptor beta chain was sequenced in a study of T cells after yellow fever vaccination. Study findings and constraints: Some clonotypes, a small share, were shared between CD4 and CD8 compartments. Peaking faster, on day 5 versus 15, the secondary response was nonetheless weaker.

On this clonotype itself: Its antigen is not identified.

TCRdb re-called the 5' RACE reads with MiXCR, one entry per CDR3 protein. This sample has about 330,000 distinct CDR3 sequences; roughly 6.8% occur once, and the top ten carry 15% to 20%. CDR1 is SGHKS, CDR2 YYEKEE, per germline (reference sequence). The ends were cut back, 1 base at V and 6 bases at J, with 2 bases in the middle. The CDR3 sequence is 10 residues long. J is TRBJ2-7 and V is TRBV5-5, with D unresolved. This TCR was recovered from a man aged 18 to 30 who received the YFV17D yellow fever vaccine. This specimen consisted of PBMCs, obtained about 49 days after the first yellow fever vaccination. CDR3 nucleotide sequence: TGTGCCAGCAGCTTGCGCGAGCAGTACTTC. Protein product: CASSLREQYF.